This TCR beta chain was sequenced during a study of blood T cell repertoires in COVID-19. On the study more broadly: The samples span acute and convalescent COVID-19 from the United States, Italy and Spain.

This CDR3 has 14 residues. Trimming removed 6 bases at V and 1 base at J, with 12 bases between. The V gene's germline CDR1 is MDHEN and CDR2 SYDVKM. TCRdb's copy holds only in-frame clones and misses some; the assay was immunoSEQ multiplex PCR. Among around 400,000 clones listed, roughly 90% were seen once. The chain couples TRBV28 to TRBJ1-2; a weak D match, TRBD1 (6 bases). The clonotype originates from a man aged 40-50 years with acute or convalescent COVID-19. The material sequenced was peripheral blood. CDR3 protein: CASRSGHYNYGYTF. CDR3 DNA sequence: TGTGCCAGCAGGTCGGGACATTATAACTATGGCTACACCTTC.